This T cell receptor beta chain was sequenced in a study of OX40 agonist ivuxolimab in advanced cancers. Study overall: The study reported partial responses in three patients: one hepatocellular carcinoma, two cutaneous melanoma.

Overall study findings and caveats: Which antigen the expanded peripheral T cells recognized is unknown. CD4+ and CD8+ blood T cells expanded clonally by week 6 at 0.1 to 3.0 mg/kg.

Method: immunoSEQ multiplex PCR; TCRdb's copy keeps in-frame clones and lacks some. The sample holds 50,000 to 60,000 clones, about 90% seen once. Patients with autoimmune history or systemic immunosuppression were excluded. Trimming cost V 2 bases and J 3 bases, with 14 bases left between them. This CDR3 has 16 residues. Germline V gene sequence: CDR1 SGHTA, CDR2 FQGNSA. A note on this clone: The antigen is not known.

The chain recombines TRBV7-2 with TRBJ2-1, with D hard to call. The TCR comes from an adult with an advanced solid tumor such as melanoma, head and neck, liver or kidney cancer. The input for sequencing was CD4+ or CD8+ T cells sorted from blood, taken in a trial of the OX40 agonist ivuxolimab. This CDR3 reads CASSLWLIDNYNEQFF. CDR3 in DNA: TGTGCCAGCAGCTTATGGCTAATAGACAACTACAATGAGCAGTTCTTC.